A single sample gave rise to the 5 T cell receptor beta chains below, sequenced in a study of T-cell reconstitution after alpha-beta-depleted transplantation in children. TCRbeta library construction was performed incorporating unique molecular identifiers. Each CDR3 protein gets one entry after TCRdb re-called the PCR reads with MiXCR. The data hold hundreds of thousands of distinct CDR3 sequences, with around 13% observed a single time. The material was PBMCs, obtained before TCRalphabeta/CD19-depleted stem cell transplant. The receptors originated from a girl aged 2 to 9 with congenital amegakaryocytic thrombocytopenia, due to receive a stem cell transplant.

This clonotype was detected many times. This chain joins TRBV5-1 and TRBJ1-1; D is undetermined. CDR1 and CDR2 from the germline V gene are SGHRS and YFSETQ. Trimming removed 3 bases at V and 1 base at J, with 10 bases between. CDR3 length equals 14 residues. The DNA of the CDR3 is TGCGCCAGCAGCTCCGACGGGGAGAACACTGAAGCTTTCTTT. Encoded protein: CASSSDGENTEAFF.

The sample holds many counts of this clonotype. The chain couples TRBV29-1 to TRBJ1-4; 8 nucleotides agree with TRBD1. Per the germline V gene, CDR1 is SQVTM and CDR2 is ANQGSEA. CDR3 length: 14 residues. The V and J ends lost 6 bases and 4 bases, in that order; junction bases with no gene match: 7. CDR3 region: CSVRLTGDNEKLFF. The CDR3 region has the DNA TGCAGCGTCCGATTGACAGGGGATAATGAAAAACTGTTTTTT.

This clonotype was recorded many times. CDR3 nucleotide sequence: TGCAGTGCGAGAAGCGACACTAGCACAGATACGCAGTATTTT. It is translated as CSARSDTSTDTQYF. The chain carries TRBV20-1 and TRBJ2-3; D is unclear. The germline V and J ends were trimmed by 6 bases and 0 bases, with 13 bases remaining between them. CDR1 and CDR2 (germline): DFQATT, SNEGSKA (reference sequence). This CDR3 comprises 14 residues.

This clonotype was seen ten or more times. The chain recombines TRBV29-1 with TRBJ2-7; no clear D. Germline V gene data show CDR1 as SQVTM and CDR2 as ANQGSEA. Trimming stripped 7 bases from V and 0 bases from J, with 13 bases between. The CDR3 runs to 13 residues. The chain's CDR3 is CSGRAASSYEQYF. CDR3 nucleotide sequence: TGCAGCGGAAGGGCAGCCAGCTCCTACGAGCAGTACTTC.

The J gene is TRBJ1-1, the V gene TRBV4-1; D call uncertain. From germline, CDR1 is MGHRA and CDR2 YSYEKL. V was cut by 2 bases and J by 0 bases, with 7 bases left in between. The CDR3 consists of 14 residues. DNA of the CDR3: TGCGCCAGCAGCCAACCGACGGTGAACACTGAAGCTTTCTTT. It encodes CASSQPTVNTEAFF.